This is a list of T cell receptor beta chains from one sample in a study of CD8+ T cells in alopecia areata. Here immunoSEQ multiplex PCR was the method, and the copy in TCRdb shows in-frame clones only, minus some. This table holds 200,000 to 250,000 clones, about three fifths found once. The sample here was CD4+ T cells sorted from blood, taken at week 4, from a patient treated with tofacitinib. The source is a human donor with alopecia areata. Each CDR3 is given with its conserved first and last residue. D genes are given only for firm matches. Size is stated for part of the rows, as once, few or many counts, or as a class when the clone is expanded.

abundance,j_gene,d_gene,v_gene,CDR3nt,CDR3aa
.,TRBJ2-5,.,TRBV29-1,TGCAGCGTTGAAATCCCCTCAGGCCCAGGGGCCCAGTACTTC,CSVEIPSGPGAQYF
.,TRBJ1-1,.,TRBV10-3,TGTGCCATCAGTGGTGGTGGGGTGAACACTGAAGCTTTCTTT,CAISGGGVNTEAFF
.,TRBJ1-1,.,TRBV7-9,TGTGCCAGCAGCTTAGGCTTTCAGAACACTGAAGCTTTCTTT,CASSLGFQNTEAFF
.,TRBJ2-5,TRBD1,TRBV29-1,TGCAGCGTTTTGCTGGGTGGACAGGGTGCCACGGAGACCCAGTACTTC,CSVLLGGQGATETQYF
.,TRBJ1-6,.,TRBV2,TGTGCCAGCAGTGAGGGGTACTCCTATAATTCACCCCTCCACTTT,CASSEGYSYNSPLHF
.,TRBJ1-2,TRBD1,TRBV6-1,TGTGCCAGCAGTGTGGGACAGGGATTTCCCACCTTC,CASSVGQGFPTF
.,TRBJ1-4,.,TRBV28,TGTGCCAGCAGCACCTACTCGACCCAAAATGAAAAACTGTTTTTT,CASSTYSTQNEKLFF
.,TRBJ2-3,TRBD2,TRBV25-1,TGTGCCAGCAGTGAATTCGCCACTAGCGGGGGGACAGATACGCAGTATTTT,CASSEFATSGGTDTQYF
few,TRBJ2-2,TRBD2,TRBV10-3,TGTGCCATCTGTCCGGGAGGAACCGGGGAGCTGTTTTTT,CAICPGGTGELFF
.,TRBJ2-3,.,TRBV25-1,TGTGCCAGCGGCAACACAGATACGCAGTATTTT,CASGNTDTQYF
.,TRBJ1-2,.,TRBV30,TGTGCCTGGAGCGGTCTACAGTCTACCTATGGCTACACCTTC,CAWSGLQSTYGYTF
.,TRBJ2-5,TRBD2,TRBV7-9,TGTGCCAGCAGCTTGGCGGGAGCGGACCAAGAGACCCAGTACTTC,CASSLAGADQETQYF
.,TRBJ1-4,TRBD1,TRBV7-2,TGTGCCAGCAGCCGACAGGGGTCAAATGAAAAACTGTTTTTT,CASSRQGSNEKLFF
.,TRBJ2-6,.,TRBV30,TGTGCCTGGAGATTACAGGAGGCCAACGTCCTGACTTTC,CAWRLQEANVLTF
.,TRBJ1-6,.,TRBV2,TGTGCCAGCAAAAGGGACCTCGTGAATTCACCCCTCCACTTT,CASKRDLVNSPLHF
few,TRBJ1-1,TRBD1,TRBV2,TGTGCCAGCAGTGAACCCAGGGGGGGATACACTGAAGCTTTCTTT,CASSEPRGGYTEAFF
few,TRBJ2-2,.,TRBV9,TGTGCCAGCAGCCCGTCCCAGGGCAGCACCGGGGAGCTGTTTTTT,CASSPSQGSTGELFF
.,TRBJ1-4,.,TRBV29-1,TGCAGCGGAGGAAGACCGGGGAGTGGCGAAAAACTGTTTTTT,CSGGRPGSGEKLFF
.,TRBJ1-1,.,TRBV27,TGTGCCAGCAGTTCCTCCACAGCAGGGTGGAACACTGAAGCTTTCTTT,CASSSSTAGWNTEAFF
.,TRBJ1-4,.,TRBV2,TGTGCCAGCAGTGGAAGGACGACTAATGAAAAACTGTTTTTT,CASSGRTTNEKLFF